Listed below are T cell receptor beta chains from one sample, sequenced in a study of regulatory T cells in long-lasting Graves disease. MiXCR, run by TCRdb on the multiplex PCR reads, gives a single entry per CDR3 protein. The sample lists around 510,000 distinct CDR3 sequences; 20% to 25% were seen once. The input for sequencing was peripheral blood mononuclear cells (PBMCs), taken when the disease was refractory, from a patient treated with antithyroid drugs. These receptors were taken from a female donor with Graves disease. Each CDR3 is given with its conserved first and last residue. The D gene is left open where the match is weak. Clone size is shown for a subset of rows, as once, few, many or a class of expanded clone.

cdr3_nt: TGTGCCGGCAGCTGGGAGAATTCACCCCTCCACTTT
cdr3_aa: CAGSWENSPLHF
clone_size: NA
d_call: NA
v_call: TRBV7-9
j_call: TRBJ1-6

cdr3_nt: TGTGCCAGCAGCTTAGTTGAAGGGTTTAACACTGAAGCTTTCTTT
cdr3_aa: CASSLVEGFNTEAFF
clone_size: many
d_call: NA
v_call: TRBV7-8
j_call: TRBJ1-1

cdr3_nt: TGCGCCAGCAGTGAGGAAGGGGCCCGGCAATACTTC
cdr3_aa: CASSEEGARQYF
clone_size: NA
d_call: NA
v_call: TRBV10-1
j_call: TRBJ2-5

cdr3_nt: TGTGCCAGCAGCATCAGCGGACTGTACTACGAGCAGTACTTC
cdr3_aa: CASSISGLYYEQYF
clone_size: NA
d_call: NA
v_call: TRBV7-9
j_call: TRBJ2-7

cdr3_nt: TGTGCCACCAGTGATCGGGAAAAACTGTTTTTT
cdr3_aa: CATSDREKLFF
clone_size: NA
d_call: NA
v_call: TRBV24-1
j_call: TRBJ1-4

cdr3_nt: TGTGCCACCAGCAGAGGCCGGGACAGGGCCTACGAGCAGTACTTC
cdr3_aa: CATSRGRDRAYEQYF
clone_size: NA
d_call: TRBD1
v_call: TRBV15
j_call: TRBJ2-7

cdr3_nt: TGCAGTGCTAGAGATCAAAGGAGCACTGAAGCTTTCTTT
cdr3_aa: CSARDQRSTEAFF
clone_size: NA
d_call: NA
v_call: TRBV20-1
j_call: TRBJ1-1

cdr3_nt: TGTGCCAGCAGTTTATTCAGGACTAGCGGGAGGGCCGCTTCCTACGAGCAGTACTTC
cdr3_aa: CASSLFRTSGRAASYEQYF
clone_size: many
d_call: TRBD2
v_call: TRBV28
j_call: TRBJ2-7

cdr3_nt: TGTGCCAGTAGTGAGGCGCCCCAGCATTTT
cdr3_aa: CASSEAPQHF
clone_size: NA
d_call: NA
v_call: TRBV19
j_call: TRBJ1-5

cdr3_nt: TGTGCCAGCACCGACAGGATGGGAAAAGAGACCCAGTACTTC
cdr3_aa: CASTDRMGKETQYF
clone_size: NA
d_call: NA
v_call: TRBV25-1
j_call: TRBJ2-5

cdr3_nt: TGTGCCAGCAGTTTTAGGGGGCAGCCCCAGCATTTT
cdr3_aa: CASSFRGQPQHF
clone_size: many
d_call: NA
v_call: TRBV27
j_call: TRBJ1-5

cdr3_nt: TGTGCCAGCAGTTTACCTAGGGGGGGAAGGAGGGCTAGCAATCAGCCCCAGCATTTT
cdr3_aa: CASSLPRGGRRASNQPQHF
clone_size: many
d_call: NA
v_call: TRBV28
j_call: TRBJ1-5

cdr3_nt: TGTGCCAGCAGTTACAACAGGGATTCCGGGGAGCTGTTTTTT
cdr3_aa: CASSYNRDSGELFF
clone_size: NA
d_call: NA
v_call: TRBV6-5
j_call: TRBJ2-2

cdr3_nt: TGTGCCAGCAGAGCGGGGACTAACAATGAGCAGTTCTTC
cdr3_aa: CASRAGTNNEQFF
clone_size: few
d_call: TRBD2
v_call: TRBV2
j_call: TRBJ2-1

cdr3_nt: TGTGCCAGCAGCACCCGGACAGGGTCGTATGGCTACACCTTC
cdr3_aa: CASSTRTGSYGYTF
clone_size: many
d_call: TRBD1
v_call: TRBV28
j_call: TRBJ1-2

cdr3_nt: TGTGCCAGCAGTAACCCTATGGGAGACATTCAGTACTTC
cdr3_aa: CASSNPMGDIQYF
clone_size: few
d_call: NA
v_call: TRBV7-2
j_call: TRBJ2-4

cdr3_nt: TGTGCCAGCAGTTTTCGGCCCCACGAGCAGTACTTC
cdr3_aa: CASSFRPHEQYF
clone_size: many
d_call: NA
v_call: TRBV28
j_call: TRBJ2-7

cdr3_nt: TGTGCCAGCAGCTTGGAGTACACTGAAGCTTTCTTT
cdr3_aa: CASSLEYTEAFF
clone_size: many
d_call: NA
v_call: TRBV12-3/TRBV12-4
j_call: TRBJ1-1

cdr3_nt: TGTGCCAGCAGTTACGGACCGGGAGAGGGGGTGAACACTGAAACTTTCTTT
cdr3_aa: CASSYGPGEGVNTETFF
clone_size: once
d_call: NA
v_call: TRBV6-5
j_call: TRBJ1-1

cdr3_nt: TGTGCCAGCAGCTTAGAGTCCGGGTTGGAGACCCAGTACTTC
cdr3_aa: CASSLESGLETQYF
clone_size: many
d_call: NA
v_call: TRBV11-2
j_call: TRBJ2-5

cdr3_nt: TGTGCCAGCAGCTTAGCGGTAGTGCGTGAGACCCAGTACTTC
cdr3_aa: CASSLAVVRETQYF
clone_size: few
d_call: NA
v_call: TRBV7-8
j_call: TRBJ2-5

cdr3_nt: TGTGCCAGCAGTTTACCGGACGGTAATGAAAAACTGTTTTTT
cdr3_aa: CASSLPDGNEKLFF
clone_size: many
d_call: NA
v_call: TRBV28
j_call: TRBJ1-4

cdr3_nt: TGTGCCACCAGTGGGTGGGCGGGAACCTTCTATGGCTACACCTTC
cdr3_aa: CATSGWAGTFYGYTF
clone_size: few
d_call: NA
v_call: TRBV24-1
j_call: TRBJ1-2

cdr3_nt: TGTGCCGCAGCCGGCGTCGGACCCCATTCCGAGCAGTACTTC
cdr3_aa: CAAAGVGPHSEQYF
clone_size: NA
d_call: NA
v_call: TRBV6-1
j_call: TRBJ2-7

cdr3_nt: TGCAGTGCTATCCCCCCGGGACAGGGGGATCAGCCCCAGCATTTT
cdr3_aa: CSAIPPGQGDQPQHF
clone_size: NA
d_call: TRBD1
v_call: TRBV20-1
j_call: TRBJ1-5

cdr3_nt: TGTGCCAGCAGTGTGGGGGCGGGGAACATTCAGTACTTC
cdr3_aa: CASSVGAGNIQYF
clone_size: many
d_call: NA
v_call: TRBV27
j_call: TRBJ2-4

cdr3_nt: TGCAGCGTCGCTGGGACTAGCGGGAGGAGTAACACCCACGAGCAGTACTTC
cdr3_aa: CSVAGTSGRSNTHEQYF
clone_size: many
d_call: TRBD2
v_call: TRBV29-1
j_call: TRBJ2-7

cdr3_nt: TGTGCCAGCAGCTTAGAATTGGGAGTAGGCGAGCAGTTCTTC
cdr3_aa: CASSLELGVGEQFF
clone_size: few
d_call: NA
v_call: TRBV7-9
j_call: TRBJ2-1

cdr3_nt: TGTGCCAGCAGTCCCATAGCGGGCGTCACAGATACGCAGTATTTT
cdr3_aa: CASSPIAGVTDTQYF
clone_size: NA
d_call: TRBD2
v_call: TRBV28
j_call: TRBJ2-3

cdr3_nt: TGTGCCAGCAGTGGCAACCCCCCTGGGGCCAACGTCCTGACTTTC
cdr3_aa: CASSGNPPGANVLTF
clone_size: NA
d_call: NA
v_call: TRBV6-1
j_call: TRBJ2-6

cdr3_nt: TGTGCCAGCAGCTTTGCCCCGACTAGCGGGAGTTTCTACGAGCAGTACTTC
cdr3_aa: CASSFAPTSGSFYEQYF
clone_size: NA
d_call: TRBD2
v_call: TRBV11-2
j_call: TRBJ2-7